The text below deals with one T cell receptor beta chain. Its antigen is currently unknown. This sample was taken from a study of T-cell memory formation after mild COVID-19. Whole-study results and caveats: A balance of CD4 and CD8 characterized clones contracting day 15 to 85, whereas later expanders leaned CD4+.

The length of the CDR3 is 15 residues. Germline V lookup: CDR1 SEHNR, CDR2 FQNEAQ (reference sequence). V gave up 5 bases and J gave up 4 bases; unmatched junction bases: 9. TCRdb reanalysed the 5' RACE reads using MiXCR and keeps one entry per CDR3 protein. The sample has around 300,000 distinct CDR3 sequences; about 13% are singletons. The sequencing input was PBMCs or a T cell subset sorted from them (not recorded which). The source is a man aged 18 to 29 who had mild COVID-19 (a few samples of this study predate the infection). Cell type and time point are not known. The chain recombines TRBV7-9 with TRBJ1-1, with 8 bases matching TRBD1. CDR3 in DNA: TGTGCCAGCAGCGAGCGCGACAGGGGAGCCACTGAAGCTTTCTTT. Translation: CASSERDRGATEAFF.